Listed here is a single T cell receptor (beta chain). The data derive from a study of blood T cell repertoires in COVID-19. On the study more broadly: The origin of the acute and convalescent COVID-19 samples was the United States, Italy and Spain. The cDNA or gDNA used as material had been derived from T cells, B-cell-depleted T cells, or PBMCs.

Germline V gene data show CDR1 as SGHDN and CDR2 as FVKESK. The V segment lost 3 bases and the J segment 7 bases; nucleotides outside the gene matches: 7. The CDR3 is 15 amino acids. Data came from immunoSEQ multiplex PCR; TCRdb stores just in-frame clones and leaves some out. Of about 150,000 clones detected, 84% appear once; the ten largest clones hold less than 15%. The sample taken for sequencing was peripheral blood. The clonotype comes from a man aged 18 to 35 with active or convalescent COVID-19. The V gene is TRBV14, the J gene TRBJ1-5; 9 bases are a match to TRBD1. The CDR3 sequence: CASSQGTGGGQPQHF. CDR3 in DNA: TGTGCCAGCAGCCAGGGAACAGGGGGCGGACAGCCCCAGCATTTT.